These 31 T cell receptor beta chains originate from one sample sequenced in a study of early T cells in non-severe SARS-CoV-2 infection. TCRdb itself ran the 5' RACE reads through MiXCR, one entry per CDR3 protein. The sample lists fewer than 85,000 distinct CDR3 sequences; over 9% were seen once. The sequencing here drew on whole blood, taken at baseline. Receptor source: an adult who was a healthcare worker with PCR-confirmed SARS-CoV-2 infection or an uninfected control (not recorded which).

This clonotype was seen more than once but under ten times. V usage is TRBV18 and J usage is TRBJ1-6; D not resolved. The V end lost 9 bases, the J end lost 7 bases, and 10 bases lay between the germline ends. Per germline, CDR1 KGHSH and CDR2 LQKENI. The CDR3 length is 12 residues. The CDR3 region has the DNA TGTGCCAGATTATATCAGAATTCACCCCTCCACTTT. Translated: CARLYQNSPLHF.

At least ten counts were recorded for this clonotype. The CDR3 sequence: CASSPTSLNEQFF. The DNA for the CDR3 is TGCGCCAGCAGCCCGACTAGTCTGAATGAGCAGTTCTTC. The chain combines TRBV4-3 with TRBJ2-1; weak D call: TRBD2 (6 bases). The CDR3 contains 13 residues. Trimming removed 4 bases at V and 7 bases at J, with 11 bases between. Germline V gene data show CDR1 as LGHNA and CDR2 as YSLEER.

This clonotype was observed many times. V and J are TRBV4-1 and TRBJ1-4; D is unresolved. Trimming took 1 base from V and 0 from J, leaving 12 bases between them. Germline V gives CDR1 MGHRA, CDR2 YSYEKL. The CDR3 length is 17 residues. CDR3: CASSQVMPDPTNEKLFF. CDR3 coding DNA: TGCGCCAGCAGCCAAGTAATGCCAGATCCAACTAATGAAAAACTGTTTTTT.

The chain has TRBV7-8 and TRBJ2-1; D is unresolved. Germline values: CDR1 SGHVS, CDR2 FQNEAQ. The CDR3 sequence is 12 residues long. Trimming removed 7 bases from V and 9 bases from J, with 13 bases in between. The CDR3 nucleotides read TGTGCCAGCAACTCCCGGTGGGGTGAGCAGTTCTTC. This codes for CASNSRWGEQFF.

This chain connects TRBV11-2 to TRBJ2-7, with 14 bases aligning to TRBD2. The V and J ends lost 1 base and 2 bases, in that order; junction bases with no gene match: 16. The CDR3 consists of 21 residues. Germline V CDR1 and CDR2: SGHAT, FQNNGV. This CDR3 reads CASSLAALGLAGGSRAYEQYF. The DNA of the CDR3 is TGTGCCAGCAGCTTAGCCGCCCTTGGACTAGCGGGGGGCAGCCGCGCCTACGAGCAGTACTTC.

This clonotype was detected only a few times. V and J are TRBV3-1 and TRBJ2-7; D is ambiguous. V was trimmed by 6 bases and J by 3 bases, leaving 12 bases between them. CDR3 length equals 13 residues. Germline V gene data show CDR1 as LGHDT and CDR2 as YNNKEL (reference sequence). CDR3 nucleotide sequence: TGTGCCAGCAGTGATGGACGGATCTACGAGCAGTACTTC. Amino acids: CASSDGRIYEQYF.

This clonotype was found many times. The chain couples TRBV12-3 or TRBV12-4 to TRBJ1-2; possibly TRBD1 for D (5 bases). V lost 5 bases and J lost 7, with 14 bases in between. This CDR3 has 13 amino acids. CDR3 sequence reads: CASSPSRQTGYTF. The CDR3 nucleotides read TGTGCCAGCAGTCCCAGCCGACAGACTGGCTACACCTTC.

In its sample, this clonotype was seen a few times. J is TRBJ2-1 and V is TRBV9; 13 bases are a match to TRBD2. The CDR3 has 15 residues. V shed 4 bases and J 8 bases; nucleotides not matched to a gene: 6. Looked up from germline, CDR1 is SGDLS and CDR2 is YYNGEE. The CDR3 here is CASSLTGTSGDEQFF. CDR3 nucleotides: TGTGCCAGCAGCCTTACCGGGACTAGCGGGGATGAGCAGTTCTTC.

Many counts were recorded for this clonotype. The chain is built from TRBV5-1 and TRBJ2-5; 7 nucleotides agree with TRBD1. V dropped 2 bases and J dropped 1; count of bases not matched to a gene: 2. CDR1 and CDR2 from the germline V gene are SGHRS and YFSETQ. The CDR3 runs 14 residues. Here the CDR3 DNA reads TGCGCCAGCAGCTTCCGGGACAGCCAAGAGACCCAGTACTTC. Its protein product is CASSFRDSQETQYF.

This clonotype has a handful of counts. This rearrangement joins TRBV11-2 to TRBJ2-5, with no clear D. The CDR3 sequence is 14 residues long. V was shortened by 5 bases and J by 2 bases, with 12 bases between the two germline ends. Germline values: CDR1 SGHAT, CDR2 FQNNGV. CDR3 coding DNA: TGTGCCAGCAGCCCTCCGGCCGCTCAAGAGACCCAGTACTTC. Residues: CASSPPAAQETQYF.

This chain joins TRBV6-6 and TRBJ1-2, with a weak D call TRBD1 (6 bases). The CDR3 has 13 amino acids. V lost 8 bases and J lost 7, with 17 bases in between. CDR1 is MNHNY and CDR2 is SVGAGI in the germline V gene (reference sequence). The CDR3 region has the DNA TGTGCCAGCCTCGCACAGGGTCTGGCTGGCTACACCTTC. It yields the protein CASLAQGLAGYTF.

This clonotype was seen ten or more times. The chain is built from TRBV28 and TRBJ2-5; D is possibly TRBD2 (6 bases). The CDR3 length is 15 residues. Trimming shortened V by 3 bases and J by 1 base, and 12 bases separated the two germline ends. The germline V gene has CDR1 MDHEN and CDR2 SYDVKM. CDR3 sequence reads: CASSFPREIQETQYF. In nucleotides, the CDR3 is TGTGCCAGCAGTTTCCCCCGGGAGATCCAAGAGACCCAGTACTTC.

The V gene is TRBV12-3 or TRBV12-4, the J gene TRBJ2-4; the match to TRBD1 covers 9 bases. The V segment lost 4 bases and the J segment 2 bases; nucleotides outside the gene matches: 3. CDR3 length: 15 residues. The CDR3 DNA reads TGTGCCAGCAGTTCACAGGGGGCACCCAAAAACATTCAGTACTTC. As protein: CASSSQGAPKNIQYF.

The sample holds many counts of this clonotype. The rearrangement joins TRBV29-1 to TRBJ1-1; D gene uncertain. V was trimmed by 1 base and J by 4 bases, leaving 10 bases between them. The CDR3 is 13 residues long. Germline CDR1 SQVTM, CDR2 ANQGSEA. The CDR3 spells CSVEVGGGTEAFF. For the CDR3, the DNA is TGCAGCGTTGAAGTAGGCGGAGGCACTGAAGCTTTCTTT.

This clonotype was detected a few times. V and J are TRBV7-8 and TRBJ2-7; D is possibly TRBD1 (6 bases). Germline V CDR1 and CDR2: SGHVS, FQNEAQ. The CDR3 covers 14 residues. The germline V and J ends were trimmed by 4 bases and 0 bases, with 10 bases remaining between them. For the CDR3, the DNA is TGTGCCAGCAGCTCTCTGGACAGCTCCTACGAGCAGTACTTC. Protein: CASSSLDSSYEQYF.

In its sample, this clonotype was seen a few times. The chain uses TRBV7-9 and TRBJ1-6; TRBD1 matches at 8 bases. The CDR3 runs to 13 residues. V lost 8 bases, J lost 7 bases, and 4 bases stayed unmatched. Germline V gene sequence: CDR1 SEHNR, CDR2 FQNEAQ (reference sequence). The CDR3 DNA sequence: TGTGCCAGCTCGGGACAGGAGAATTCACCCCTCCACTTT. Protein product: CASSGQENSPLHF.

Concerning this clonotype itself: With a much larger clone just one base away, this may be a read error. Lacking the conserved final phenylalanine or tryptophan, this CDR3 likely reflects a read error. The chain recombines TRBV9 with TRBJ2-3; unclear D gene. This CDR3 is 15 amino acids long. Trimming pared 0 bases from V and 0 bases from J, leaving 8 bases between. Germline CDR1 and CDR2: SGDLS and YYNGEE. The CDR3 loop is CASSVVGWSTDTQYY. The DNA of the CDR3 is TGTGCCAGCAGCGTAGTAGGTTGGAGCACAGATACGCAGTATTAT.

This clonotype was counted at least ten times. This chain joins TRBV7-8 and TRBJ2-1; a weak D match, TRBD2 (5 bases). CDR1 is SGHVS and CDR2 is FQNEAQ in the germline V gene. V lost 5 bases and J lost 10, with 15 bases in between. The CDR3 has 13 residues. The CDR3 protein is CASSRRGRLEQFF. The CDR3 DNA reads as TGTGCCAGCAGCCGGCGCGGGCGCTTGGAGCAGTTCTTC. The variable domain in full, completed from reference TRBV7-8 and TRBJ2-1, reads GAGVSQSPRYKVAKRGQDVALRCDPISGHVSLFWYQQALGQGPEFLTYFQNEAQLDKSGLPSDRFFAERPEGSVSTLKIQRTQQEDSAVYLCASSRRGRLEQFFGPGTRLTVL.

There are many counts of this clonotype. V gene TRBV12-3 or TRBV12-4 combines with J gene TRBJ1-1; D ambiguous. The V gene lost 0 bases and the J gene lost 1 base, with 9 bases spanning the gap. The CDR3 loop spans 15 amino acids. CDR3 coding DNA: TGTGCCAGCAGTTTAGCGGGGAGATCGAACACTGAAGCTTTCTTT. It yields the protein CASSLAGRSNTEAFF.

The chain uses TRBV29-1 and TRBJ1-2; D is ambiguous. CDR3 length: 12 residues. Germline V gene data show CDR1 as SQVTM and CDR2 as ANQGSEA. As DNA, the CDR3 is TGCGGGTTGTCAGAGGGAAACTATGGCTACACCTTC. Residues: CGLSEGNYGYTF.

This rearrangement joins TRBV4-2 to TRBJ1-1; 8 nucleotides match TRBD1. The CDR3 length is 14 residues. The germline gives CDR1 LGHNA, CDR2 YNFKEQ. V was pared by 1 base and J by 4 bases, with 2 bases of the junction left unmatched. CDR3 amino acids: CASSQADRATEAFF. As DNA, the CDR3 is TGTGCCAGCAGCCAAGCGGACAGGGCCACTGAAGCTTTCTTT.

This clonotype was observed at least ten times. J is TRBJ1-6 and V is TRBV7-6; 7 bases agree with TRBD1. There are 14 residues in the CDR3. Germline loops: CDR1 SGHVS, CDR2 FNYEAQ. Trimming took 1 base from V and 10 from J; bases not matched to a gene: 4. The CDR3 sequence is CASSLGTGGSPLHF. CDR3 nucleotide sequence: TGTGCCAGCAGCTTAGGGACAGGAGGATCACCCCTCCACTTT.

The rearrangement uses TRBV29-1 and TRBJ2-1; D unresolved. Germline CDR1 reads SQVTM; CDR2 reads ANQGSEA. V was shortened by 5 bases and J by 9 bases, with 17 bases between the two germline ends. The CDR3 covers 13 residues. CDR3 sequence reads: CSVTWGPDGEQFF. CDR3 nucleotide sequence: TGCAGCGTTACATGGGGTCCAGATGGTGAGCAGTTCTTC.

This clonotype showed up just a few times. The chain uses TRBV5-1 and TRBJ2-5; possible D gene TRBD2, 5 bases. The length of the CDR3 is 14 residues. The germline V gene has CDR1 SGHRS and CDR2 YFSETQ. Deletions cut 0 bases from V and 6 bases from J, with 12 bases between. The CDR3 sequence is CASSLEEGRKTQYF. DNA of the CDR3: TGCGCCAGCAGCTTGGAAGAGGGTAGAAAGACCCAGTACTTC.

This clonotype occurred many times. The chain links TRBV5-6 to TRBJ1-6, with a possible D match to TRBD1 (5 bases). Trimming cost V 3 bases and J 14 bases, with 15 bases left between them. Germline CDR1 reads SGHDT; CDR2 reads YYEEEE. CDR3 size: 13 residues. Here the CDR3 DNA reads TGTGCCAGCAGCTCGGGACCGATCCCAACCCTCCACTTT. Amino acids: CASSSGPIPTLHF.

The V gene is TRBV6-2 or TRBV6-3, the J gene TRBJ2-3, with TRBD2 matching over 9 bases. Germline V CDR1 and CDR2: MNHEY, SVGEGT. The CDR3 runs 14 residues. With 6 bases clipped from V and 7 bases from J, the junction kept 8 bases outside the gene matches. The CDR3 reads CASSSSGGWYTQYF. The CDR3 nucleotides are TGTGCCAGCAGCAGTAGCGGGGGCTGGTATACGCAGTATTTT.

V is TRBV7-9 and J is TRBJ2-3; 14 positions agree with TRBD2. Germline V gives CDR1 SEHNR, CDR2 FQNEAQ (reference sequence). The V and J ends lost 3 bases and 2 bases, in that order; junction bases with no gene match: 4. The CDR3 loop spans 17 amino acids. This CDR3 reads CASSFGLAGGFTDTQYF. DNA of the CDR3: TGTGCCAGCAGCTTCGGACTAGCGGGGGGATTCACAGATACGCAGTATTTT. The full variable domain, with the rest looked up from reference TRBV7-9 and TRBJ2-3, is DTGVSQNPRHKITKRGQNVTFRCDPISEHNRLYWYRQTLGQGPEFLTYFQNEAQLEKSRLLSDRFSAERPKGSFSTLEIQRTEQGDSAMYLCASSFGLAGGFTDTQYFGPGTRLTVL.

The chain recombines TRBV12-3 or TRBV12-4 with TRBJ2-2; a weak D match, TRBD1 (5 bases). The V and J ends lost 3 bases and 1 base respectively, with 9 bases between them. The CDR3 totals 15 residues. The CDR3 protein is CASSFSRENTGELFF. DNA for the CDR3: TGTGCCAGCAGTTTCTCCAGGGAGAACACCGGGGAGCTGTTTTTT.

The chain has TRBV28 and TRBJ2-1; 9 bases are a match to TRBD2. Germline V gene lookup returns CDR1 MDHEN and CDR2 SYDVKM. V lost 5 bases and J lost 7; bases outside the gene matches: 12. The CDR3 extends over 16 amino acids. CDR3 coding DNA: TGTGCCAGCAGTGGCTTTGGCGGGGGGGCCTCGAATGAGCAGTTCTTC. Translating it yields CASSGFGGGASNEQFF.

The chain has TRBV29-1 and TRBJ1-1; D unresolved. The CDR3 has 12 residues. With 8 bases removed from V and 2 bases from J, the gap between germline ends came to 12 bases. Germline CDR1 reads SQVTM; CDR2 reads ANQGSEA. In DNA form, the CDR3 reads TGCAGCACACGGGTGGCAAACACTGAAGCTTTCTTT. Translating it yields CSTRVANTEAFF.

This clonotype has at least ten counts. V and J are TRBV5-6 and TRBJ1-5; possibly TRBD1 for D (5 bases). Germline CDR1 SGHDT, CDR2 YYEEEE. The CDR3 contains 16 residues. V was pared by 2 bases and J by 4 bases, with 16 bases between. DNA of the CDR3: TGTGCCAGCAGCTTCGGGGCCGGGGGTTGGAATCAGCCCCAGCATTTT. It yields the protein CASSFGAGGWNQPQHF. Based on the CDR3 plus reference TRBV5-6 and TRBJ1-5, the full variable domain is DAGVTQSPTHLIKTRGQQVTLRCSPKSGHDTVSWYQQALGQGPQFIFQYYEEEERQRGNFPDRFSGHQFPNYSSELNVNALLLGDSALYLCASSFGAGGWNQPQHFGDGTRLSIL.